A single sample gave rise to the 32 T cell receptor beta chains below, sequenced in a study of T cell responses to AZD1222 COVID-19 vaccine. The protocol was immunoSEQ multiplex PCR, while the TCRdb copy is restricted to in-frame clones and leaves out a portion. The table shows around 110,000 clones, with over 75% occurring only once. The source was peripheral blood, collected on day 0 of AZD1222 vaccination. The receptor set was obtained from an adult in good health.

The CDR3 reads CATSRDVTSGEQYF. In nucleotides, the CDR3 is TGTGCCACCAGCAGAGATGTGACTTCTGGGGAGCAGTACTTC. The chain recombines TRBV15 with TRBJ2-7; D unclear. V was trimmed by 0 bases and J by 7 bases, leaving 13 bases between them. Germline CDR1 is LNHNV and CDR2 is YYDKDF (reference sequence). CDR3 length: 14 amino acids.

A single count supports this clone. The chain links TRBV7-9 to TRBJ2-1; a possible D gene is TRBD2 (5 bases). The CDR3 loop spans 16 amino acids. Germline CDR1 reads SEHNR; CDR2 reads FQNEAQ (reference sequence). Between the trimmed V and J ends, which lost 5 bases and 8 bases, there was a span of 22 bases. The CDR3 nucleotides are TGTGCCAGCAGCAGGAGAGCCGGAGAGGGTATGGATGAGCAGTTCTTC. Its protein product is CASSRRAGEGMDEQFF.

The gene calls are TRBV20-1 and TRBJ2-7, with D uncertain. The CDR3 length is 11 residues. The V gene lost 5 bases and the J gene lost 5 bases, with 10 bases spanning the gap. Germline lookup yields CDR1 DFQATT and CDR2 SNEGSKA (reference sequence). CDR3: CSAGQGNEQYF. The CDR3, as DNA: TGCAGTGCTGGGCAAGGGAACGAGCAGTACTTC.

The rearrangement links TRBV10-3 to TRBJ2-1; TRBD2 matches at 8 bases. Trimming at V came to 2 bases and at J to 6 bases, leaving 9 bases not matched to a gene. The CDR3 totals 16 residues. Germline V gives CDR1 ENHRY, CDR2 SYGVKD. CDR3 protein: CAISEISGALGNEQFF. CDR3 DNA sequence: TGTGCCATCAGTGAGATTAGCGGGGCGCTTGGCAATGAGCAGTTCTTC.

This sequence joins TRBV2 and TRBJ1-4; unclear D gene. CDR1 SNHLY and CDR2 FYNNEI come from the germline V gene. This CDR3 has 13 residues. The V end was cut by 4 bases, the J end by 8 bases, with 11 bases between. The CDR3 reads CASSVHVREKLFF. CDR3 nucleotide sequence: TGTGCCAGCAGTGTACACGTGAGGGAAAAACTGTTTTTT.

The J gene is TRBJ1-2, the V gene TRBV5-5; D possibly corresponds to TRBD1 (6 bases). Germline CDR1 and CDR2: SGHKS and YYEKEE (reference sequence). The CDR3 length is 13 residues. V was shortened by 0 bases and J by 8 bases, with 11 bases between the two germline ends. In DNA form, the CDR3 reads TGTGCCAGCAGCTTGGCCCGGACAGCGGGCTACACCTTC. This codes for CASSLARTAGYTF. The complete variable domain, with remaining parts taken from reference TRBV5-5 and TRBJ1-2, reads DAGVTQSPTHLIKTRGQQVTLRCSPISGHKSVSWYQQVLGQGPQFIFQYYEKEERGRGNFPDRFSARQFPNYSSELNVNALLLGDSALYLCASSLARTAGYTFGSGTRLTVV.

This CDR3 is CASSLSFSSTDTQYF. The CDR3 DNA sequence: TGTGCCAGCAGCTTATCGTTCTCTAGCACAGATACGCAGTATTTT. The chain employs TRBV11-2 and TRBJ2-3; no clear D gene. The length of the CDR3 is 15 residues. Trimming shortened V by 2 bases and J by 0 bases, and 9 bases separated the two germline ends. In germline, CDR1 is SGHAT, CDR2 FQNNGV.

V usage is TRBV6-5 and J usage is TRBJ2-1; the match to TRBD2 covers 7 bases. There are 13 residues in the CDR3. Looked up from germline, CDR1 is MNHEY and CDR2 is SVGAGI. With 2 bases clipped from V and 7 bases from J, the junction kept 2 bases outside the gene matches. The CDR3 DNA reads as TGTGCCAGCAGTTACCGGCGGGGGAATGAGCAGTTCTTC. The encoded protein is CASSYRRGNEQFF.

This rearrangement joins TRBV6-5 to TRBJ1-1; no definite D call. Germline lookup yields CDR1 MNHEY and CDR2 SVGAGI. This CDR3 contains 13 residues. The V end was cut by 5 bases, the J end by 5 bases, with 12 bases between. In nucleotides, the CDR3 is TGTGCCAGCAGTCCCCACGGAGGAACTGAAGCTTTCTTT. Translated, it gives CASSPHGGTEAFF.

V gene TRBV7-8 combines with J gene TRBJ1-3; possible D gene TRBD1, 5 bases. Germline loops: CDR1 SGHVS, CDR2 FQNEAQ. CDR3 length: 13 amino acids. V lost 9 bases and J lost 4, with 13 bases in between. This CDR3 reads CASGGGSGNTIYF. The CDR3 nucleotides are TGTGCCAGTGGGGGGGGATCCGGAAACACCATATATTTT. Combining the CDR3 with reference TRBV7-8 and TRBJ1-3 gives the whole variable domain GAGVSQSPRYKVAKRGQDVALRCDPISGHVSLFWYQQALGQGPEFLTYFQNEAQLDKSGLPSDRFFAERPEGSVSTLKIQRTQQEDSAVYLCASGGGSGNTIYFGEGSWLTVV.

V gene TRBV19 combines with J gene TRBJ1-4; D remains unclear. The V gene lost 4 bases and the J gene lost 7 bases, with 25 bases spanning the gap. This CDR3 contains 18 residues. The germline gives CDR1 LNHDA, CDR2 SQIVND (reference sequence). CDR3 DNA sequence: TGTGCCAGTAGTAAGCTCACAACCTCGCCGACTACGGGTGAAAAACTGTTTTTT. This sequence encodes CASSKLTTSPTTGEKLFF.

The genes are TRBV28 and TRBJ1-2; D not certain. Germline V lookup: CDR1 MDHEN, CDR2 SYDVKM. The CDR3 consists of 12 residues. V shed 6 bases and J shed 6 bases, with 11 bases lying between them. CDR3 loop: CASSLGWDGYTF. For the CDR3, the DNA is TGTGCCAGCAGCCTTGGCTGGGATGGCTACACCTTC.

J is TRBJ1-4 and V is TRBV19; D is perhaps TRBD1 (5 bases). CDR1 and CDR2 (germline): LNHDA, SQIVND (reference sequence). This CDR3 spans 15 amino acids. Trimming removed 6 bases from V and 4 bases from J, with 15 bases in between. In DNA, the CDR3 is TGTGCCAGTAGAGATCCGGGACGGCTTAATGAAAAACTGTTTTTT. This encodes CASRDPGRLNEKLFF.

The rearrangement uses TRBV20-1 and TRBJ1-1; D not resolved. V lost 5 bases, J lost 0 bases, and 4 bases lay in between. The CDR3 runs 11 residues. The germline V gene has CDR1 DFQATT and CDR2 SNEGSKA (reference sequence). In DNA form, the CDR3 reads TGCAGTGCTCGGATGAACACTGAAGCTTTCTTT. Its protein product is CSARMNTEAFF.

A single count supports this clone. V is TRBV28 and J is TRBJ2-1; TRBD2 matches at 14 bases. CDR1 is MDHEN and CDR2 is SYDVKM in the germline V gene. This CDR3 spans 17 amino acids. With V trimmed by 4 bases and J by 2 bases, 4 bases remained unmatched. The CDR3 DNA reads TGTGCCAGCAGTTCAGGACTAGCGGGAGGAACCTACAATGAGCAGTTCTTC. Translating gives CASSSGLAGGTYNEQFF.

J is TRBJ2-7 and V is TRBV7-8; TRBD1 might be the D (6 bases). The germline V gene encodes CDR1 SGHVS and CDR2 FQNEAQ. The CDR3 loop spans 18 amino acids. Between the trimmed V and J ends, which lost 0 bases and 4 bases, there was a span of 22 bases. Here the CDR3 DNA reads TGTGCCAGCAGCTTAGCGGGAACAGGGCTAGTCGGGGAATACGAGCAGTACTTC. This encodes CASSLAGTGLVGEYEQYF.

The gene calls are TRBV2 and TRBJ1-1; unclear D gene. V lost 2 bases to trimming and J lost 3 bases, with 7 bases between them. The CDR3 spans 13 residues. Germline-derived CDR1 and CDR2 are SNHLY and FYNNEI. CDR3 nucleotides: TGTGCCAGCAGTGAAAGGGAATACACTGAAGCTTTCTTT. Protein sequence: CASSEREYTEAFF. The full variable domain, with the rest looked up from reference TRBV2 and TRBJ1-1, is EPEVTQTPSHQVTQMGQEVILRCVPISNHLYFYWYRQILGQKVEFLVSFYNNEISEKSEIFDDQFSVERPDGSNFTLKIRSTKLEDSAMYFCASSEREYTEAFFGQGTRLTVV.

The chain employs TRBV28 and TRBJ2-7, with 9 bases identical to TRBD1. Germline lookup yields CDR1 MDHEN and CDR2 SYDVKM. With V trimmed by 3 bases and J by 2 bases, 2 bases remained unmatched. The CDR3 extends over 14 amino acids. The CDR3 nucleotides are TGTGCCAGCAGTTTCTGGGACAGGGCCTACGAGCAGTACTTC. It translates to CASSFWDRAYEQYF.

This chain connects TRBV3-1 (or the pseudogene TRBV3-2) to TRBJ2-1, with D unclear. This CDR3 spans 18 amino acids. Trimming stripped 0 bases from V and 0 bases from J, with 15 bases between. Germline CDR1 is LGHDT and CDR2 is YNNKEL (reference sequence). This chain's CDR3 is CASSQDRMVLSSYNEQFF. The CDR3 DNA follows: TGTGCCAGCAGCCAAGATCGTATGGTGCTCAGCTCCTACAATGAGCAGTTCTTC.

This chain uses TRBV11-2 with TRBJ2-2; D remains ambiguous. This CDR3 region has 13 residues. From germline, CDR1 is SGHAT and CDR2 FQNNGV. V was cut by 4 bases and J by 2 bases, with 5 bases left in between. The CDR3: CASSYSNTGELFF. In nucleotides, the CDR3 is TGTGCCAGCAGCTACTCTAACACCGGGGAGCTGTTTTTT. The full variable domain, rest sourced from reference TRBV11-2 and TRBJ2-2, is EAGVAQSPRYKIIEKRQSVAFWCNPISGHATLYWYQQILGQGPKLLIQFQNNGVVDDSQLPKDRFSAERLKGVDSTLKIQPAKLEDSAVYLCASSYSNTGELFFGEGSRLTVL.

The V gene is TRBV30, the J gene TRBJ2-1; 9 positions match TRBD2. Germline V gene sequence: CDR1 GTSNPN, CDR2 SVGIG (reference sequence). V lost 4 bases, J lost 8 bases, and 12 bases stayed unmatched. The CDR3 has 15 amino acids. The CDR3 loop reads CAWTLLAGGPHEQFF. As DNA, the CDR3 is TGTGCCTGGACCCTCCTGGCGGGAGGGCCCCATGAGCAGTTCTTC.

The chain joins TRBV7-9 to TRBJ1-3; TRBD1 agrees at 8 bases. The V gene's germline CDR1 is SEHNR and CDR2 FQNEAQ (reference sequence). With V trimmed by 5 bases and J by 6 bases, 6 bases remained unmatched. CDR3 length: 14 residues. The CDR3 DNA is TGTGCCAGCAGCCCCCGGGACAGGCTAAACACCATATATTTT. Translated, it gives CASSPRDRLNTIYF. Drawing the rest from reference TRBV7-9 and TRBJ1-3, the complete variable domain is DTGVSQNPRHKITKRGQNVTFRCDPISEHNRLYWYRQTLGQGPEFLTYFQNEAQLEKSRLLSDRFSAERPKGSFSTLEIQRTEQGDSAMYLCASSPRDRLNTIYFGEGSWLTVV.

The chain joins TRBV28 to TRBJ1-5; D is perhaps TRBD1 (6 bases). V lost 1 base, J lost 6 bases, and 10 bases lay in between. The germline V gene has CDR1 MDHEN and CDR2 SYDVKM. The CDR3 covers 14 residues. The CDR3 region is CASSLLQGIQPQHF. CDR3 coding DNA: TGTGCCAGCAGTTTATTACAGGGAATTCAGCCCCAGCATTTT. The full variable domain, with the rest looked up from reference TRBV28 and TRBJ1-5, is DVKVTQSSRYLVKRTGEKVFLECVQDMDHENMFWYRQDPGLGLRLIYFSYDVKMKEKGDIPEGYSVSREKKERFSLILESASTNQTSMYLCASSLLQGIQPQHFGDGTRLSIL.

In its sample, this clone was seen once. The chain carries TRBV19 and TRBJ2-3; 11 bases agree with TRBD1. V was pared by 7 bases and J by 5 bases, with 8 bases of the junction left unmatched. In germline, CDR1 is LNHDA, CDR2 SQIVND (reference sequence). This CDR3 region has 15 residues. The CDR3 bases are TGTGCCAGTAAATTTTCGGGACAGGGGGGAGATACGCAGTATTTT. It codes for CASKFSGQGGDTQYF.

V is TRBV19 and J is TRBJ1-3, with 12 positions matching TRBD1. V dropped 8 bases and J dropped 7; count of bases not matched to a gene: 12. The CDR3 length is 16 residues. Germline V lookup: CDR1 LNHDA, CDR2 SQIVND (reference sequence). The CDR3 loop reads CASGDRDRGRSNTIYF. CDR3 nucleotides: TGTGCCAGTGGAGACCGGGACAGGGGGCGAAGTAACACCATATATTTT.

The chain combines TRBV6-5 with TRBJ2-2, with 9 bases lining up with TRBD2. The CDR3 length is 14 residues. V lost 6 bases to trimming and J lost 6 bases; unmatched junction nucleotides: 5. Germline CDR1 is MNHEY and CDR2 is SVGAGI. CDR3 nucleotides: TGTGCCAGCAGCCCGGGACTAGCCTCCGGGGAGCTGTTTTTT. This gives the protein CASSPGLASGELFF.

CDR3 sequence (DNA): TGTGCCAGTAGTCCAGGAGGGGACAGGGCGAACTATGGCTACACCTTC. This gives the protein CASSPGGDRANYGYTF. This chain links TRBV19 with TRBJ1-2; 9 bases align to TRBD1. J gave up 2 bases and V 5 bases, and 9 bases lay outside the gene matches. Germline V gene sequence: CDR1 LNHDA, CDR2 SQIVND (reference sequence). The CDR3 is made up of 16 amino acids.

The sample holds one count of this clone. The V gene is TRBV7-2, the J gene TRBJ2-3; no firm D call. Trimming stripped 1 base from V and 1 base from J, with 6 bases between. Germline V CDR1 and CDR2: SGHTA, FQGNSA. CDR3 length: 14 amino acids. CDR3 in amino acids: CASSLGVGTDTQYF. In DNA, the CDR3 is TGTGCCAGCAGCTTAGGAGTCGGCACAGATACGCAGTATTTT.

The CDR3 DNA is TGTGCCAGCAGCGTGGGACAGGGGGGAATAGATACGCAGTATTTT. Translation: CASSVGQGGIDTQYF. The chain uses TRBV9 and TRBJ2-3; 11 bases agree with TRBD1. Losses at the gene ends were 2 bases for V and 5 bases for J; bases not matched to a gene: 4. Germline loops: CDR1 SGDLS, CDR2 YYNGEE. This CDR3 comprises 15 residues.

The chain couples TRBV25-1 to TRBJ1-3, with a possible D match to TRBD1 (5 bases). This CDR3 is built from 13 residues. CDR1 is MGHDK and CDR2 is SYGVNS in the germline V gene. With 6 bases removed from V and 0 bases from J, the gap between germline ends came to 6 bases. The DNA of the CDR3 is TGTGCCAGCAGCGACAGCTCTGGAAACACCATATATTTT. Residues: CASSDSSGNTIYF.

The chain employs TRBV6-5 and TRBJ1-5; 7 bases line up with TRBD1. Germline values: CDR1 MNHEY, CDR2 SVGAGI. CDR3 length: 13 amino acids. V lost 6 bases, J lost 7 bases, and 6 bases stayed unmatched. Here the CDR3 DNA reads TGTGCCAGCAGCGACAGGGTGGTCCAGCCCCAGCATTTT. It yields the protein CASSDRVVQPQHF.

The rearrangement joins TRBV28 to TRBJ1-5; weak D call: TRBD1 (5 bases). The V gene's germline CDR1 is MDHEN and CDR2 SYDVKM. Trimming took 3 bases from V and 7 from J, leaving 10 bases between them. There are 13 residues in the CDR3. For the CDR3, the DNA is TGTGCCAGCAGTTTCGTACAGGACCAGCCCCAGCATTTT. It encodes CASSFVQDQPQHF.